A selection of T cell receptor beta chains follows, all from one sample in a study of low-dose radiotherapy and immunotherapy resistance in tumors. TCRdb ran MiXCR on the reads and lists one entry per CDR3 protein. Among over 70,000 distinct CDR3 sequences listed, around 29% were seen once. Sequencing used PBMCs, obtained before treatment. The receptors originated from a female donor with ovarian cancer. CDR3s include the opening cysteine and the closing phenylalanine or tryptophan. Each record gives: J gene, CDR3 length, V gene, CDR3 protein.

>TRBJ2-1|16|TRBV4-1
CASSQYPLWRHNEQFF
>TRBJ2-6|19|TRBV6-1
CASSEADRGLGSGANVLTF
>TRBJ1-2|15|TRBV19
CASSTDRGSNYGYTF
>TRBJ2-1|14|TRBV4-2
CASSQGTVYPEQFF
>TRBJ2-5|14|TRBV7-3
CASSLTGEIETQYF
>TRBJ2-5|13|TRBV28
CASRAGVPETQYF
>TRBJ2-1|15|TRBV6-1
CASKTGGFSYNEQFF
>TRBJ1-4|14|TRBV18
CASSPGTSNEKLFF
>TRBJ2-2|15|TRBV6-6
CASSYRTENTGELFF
>TRBJ2-7|14|TRBV18
CASSPIGGNYEQYF
>TRBJ2-5|13|TRBV6-6
CASSYGLTETQYF
>TRBJ2-5|16|TRBV13
CASSSPRTSGRETQYF
>TRBJ1-1|14|TRBV13
CASSLGGASTEAFF
>TRBJ1-2|15|TRBV12-3/TRBV12-4
CASRGTGTGTDGYTF
>TRBJ2-7|12|TRBV26
CASSHTSSEQYF
>TRBJ2-7|15|TRBV20-1
CSARFPAAPSYEQYF
>TRBJ1-2|11|TRBV28
CASGSIYGYTF
>TRBJ2-3|12|TRBV2
CASSVEEYTQYF
>TRBJ2-5|18|TRBV10-2
CASSVASGGANLQETQYF
>TRBJ1-4|14|TRBV12-3/TRBV12-4
CASSHGRQSEKLFF
>TRBJ2-5|14|TRBV7-8
CASSLSTGRETQYF
>TRBJ2-6|19|TRBV11-3
CASSLRGTGGPSGANVLTF
>TRBJ1-1|14|TRBV4-2
CASSQDERNTEAFF
>TRBJ1-2|15|TRBV4-2
CASSRSGQGLSGYTF
>TRBJ1-1|18|TRBV6-1
CASSYSRDRGQALPEAFF
>TRBJ2-1|14|TRBV20-1
CSARVAEHYNEQFF
>TRBJ2-1|15|TRBV6-2/TRBV6-3
CASSALGQTYNEQFF
>TRBJ2-7|12|TRBV29-1
CSVRVGSYEQYF
>TRBJ2-7|14|TRBV27
CASSLMTPAYEQYF
>TRBJ2-2|15|TRBV6-6
CASRSTSGSGGELFF
>TRBJ2-1|13|TRBV29-1
CSVVPYPGNEQFF
>TRBJ2-5|15|TRBV6-5
CASSYLTRLQETQYF